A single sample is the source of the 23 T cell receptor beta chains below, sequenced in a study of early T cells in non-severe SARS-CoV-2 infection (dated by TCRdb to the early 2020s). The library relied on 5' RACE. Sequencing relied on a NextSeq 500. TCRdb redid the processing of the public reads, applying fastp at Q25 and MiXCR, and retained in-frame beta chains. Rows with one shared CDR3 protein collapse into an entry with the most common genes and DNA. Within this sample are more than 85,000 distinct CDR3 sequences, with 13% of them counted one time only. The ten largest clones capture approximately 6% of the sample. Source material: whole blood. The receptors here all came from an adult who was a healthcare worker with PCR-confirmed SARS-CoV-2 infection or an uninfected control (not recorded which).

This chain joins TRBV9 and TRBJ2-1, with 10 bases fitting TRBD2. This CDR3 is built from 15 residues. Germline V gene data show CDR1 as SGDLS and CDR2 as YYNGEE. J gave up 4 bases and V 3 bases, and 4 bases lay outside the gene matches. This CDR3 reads CASSGASGSYNEQFF. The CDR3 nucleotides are TGTGCCAGCAGCGGGGCTAGCGGGAGTTACAATGAGCAGTTCTTC.

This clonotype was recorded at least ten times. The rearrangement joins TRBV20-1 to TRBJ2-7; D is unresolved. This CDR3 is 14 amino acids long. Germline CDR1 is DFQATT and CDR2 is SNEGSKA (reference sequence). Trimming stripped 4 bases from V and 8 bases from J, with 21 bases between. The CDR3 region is CSANHPGLEGKQYF. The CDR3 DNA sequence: TGCAGTGCTAACCACCCCGGGCTAGAAGGAAAGCAGTACTTC.

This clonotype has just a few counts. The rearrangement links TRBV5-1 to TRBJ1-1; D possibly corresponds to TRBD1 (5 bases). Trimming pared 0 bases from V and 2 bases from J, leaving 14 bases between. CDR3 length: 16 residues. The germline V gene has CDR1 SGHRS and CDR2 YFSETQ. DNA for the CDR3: TGCGCCAGCAGCTTGGCCGGGGGAGGGATAAACACTGAAGCTTTCTTT. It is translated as CASSLAGGGINTEAFF.

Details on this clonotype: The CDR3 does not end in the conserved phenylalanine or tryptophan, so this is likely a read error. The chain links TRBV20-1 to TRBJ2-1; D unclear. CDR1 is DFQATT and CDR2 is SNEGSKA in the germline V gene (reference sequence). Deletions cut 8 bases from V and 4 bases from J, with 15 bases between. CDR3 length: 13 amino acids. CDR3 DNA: TGCAGTACGTCCACCGGGTCTTACAATGAGCAGTTCTCC. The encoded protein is CSTSTGSYNEQFS.

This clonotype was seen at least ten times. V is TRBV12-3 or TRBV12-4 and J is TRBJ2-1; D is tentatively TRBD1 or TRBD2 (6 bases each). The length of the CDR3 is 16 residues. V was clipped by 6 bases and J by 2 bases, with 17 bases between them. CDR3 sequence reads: CASRSGGRGPYNEQFF. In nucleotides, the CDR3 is TGTGCCAGCAGATCCGGGGGCCGCGGCCCCTACAATGAGCAGTTCTTC.

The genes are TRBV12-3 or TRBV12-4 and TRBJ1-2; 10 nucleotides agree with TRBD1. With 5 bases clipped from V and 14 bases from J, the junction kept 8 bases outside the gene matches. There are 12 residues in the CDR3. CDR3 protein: CASSPGTGARTF. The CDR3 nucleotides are TGTGCCAGCAGTCCAGGGACAGGGGCGAGGACCTTC.

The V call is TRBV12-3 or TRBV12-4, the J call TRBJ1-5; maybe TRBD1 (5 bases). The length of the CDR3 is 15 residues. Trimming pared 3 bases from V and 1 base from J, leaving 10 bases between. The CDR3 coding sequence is TGTGCCAGCAGTTTTTCCTCAGGGAGCAATCAGCCCCAGCATTTT. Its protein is CASSFSSGSNQPQHF.

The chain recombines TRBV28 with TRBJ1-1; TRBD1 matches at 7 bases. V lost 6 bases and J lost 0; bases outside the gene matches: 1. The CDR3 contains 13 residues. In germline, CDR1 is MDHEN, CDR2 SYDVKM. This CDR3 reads CASRGQLNTEAFF. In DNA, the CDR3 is TGTGCCAGCAGGGGACAGTTGAACACTGAAGCTTTCTTT.

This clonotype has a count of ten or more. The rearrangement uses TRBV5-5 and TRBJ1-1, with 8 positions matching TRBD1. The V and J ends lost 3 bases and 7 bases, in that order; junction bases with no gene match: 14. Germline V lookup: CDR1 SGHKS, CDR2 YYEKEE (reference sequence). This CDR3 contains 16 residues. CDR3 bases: TGTGCCAGCAGCTCTCCCCTTATTCCCGGACAGGGTGAAGCTTTCTTT. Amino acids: CASSSPLIPGQGEAFF.

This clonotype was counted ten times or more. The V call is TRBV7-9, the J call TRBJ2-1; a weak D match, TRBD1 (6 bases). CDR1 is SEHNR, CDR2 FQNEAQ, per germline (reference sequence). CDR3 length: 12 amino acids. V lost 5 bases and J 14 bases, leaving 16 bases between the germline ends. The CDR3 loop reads CASSPQGWTEFF. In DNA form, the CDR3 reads TGTGCCAGCAGCCCCCAGGGGTGGACTGAGTTCTTC.

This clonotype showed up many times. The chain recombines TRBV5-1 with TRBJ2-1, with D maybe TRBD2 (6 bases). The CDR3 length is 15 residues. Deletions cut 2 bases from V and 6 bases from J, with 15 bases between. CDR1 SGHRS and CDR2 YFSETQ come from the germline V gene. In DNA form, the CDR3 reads TGCGCCAGCAGCTTTGAACGGGTAGCGGCCAATGAGCAGTTCTTC. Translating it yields CASSFERVAANEQFF.

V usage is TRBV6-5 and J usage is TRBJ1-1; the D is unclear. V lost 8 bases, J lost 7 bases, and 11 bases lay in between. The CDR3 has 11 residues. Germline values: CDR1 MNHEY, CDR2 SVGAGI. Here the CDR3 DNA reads TGTGCCAGCTTTACTACAAATGAAGCTTTCTTT. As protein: CASFTTNEAFF.

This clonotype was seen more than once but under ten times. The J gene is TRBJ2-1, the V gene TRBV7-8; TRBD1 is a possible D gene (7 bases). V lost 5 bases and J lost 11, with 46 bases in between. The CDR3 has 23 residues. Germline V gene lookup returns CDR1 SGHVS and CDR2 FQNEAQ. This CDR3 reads CASSPWGWDSASQGGLQKVKQFF. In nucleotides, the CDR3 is TGTGCCAGCAGCCCCTGGGGTTGGGACTCAGCCTCCCAGGGGGGACTCCAGAAGGTGAAGCAGTTCTTC. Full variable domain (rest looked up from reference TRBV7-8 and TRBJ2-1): GAGVSQSPRYKVAKRGQDVALRCDPISGHVSLFWYQQALGQGPEFLTYFQNEAQLDKSGLPSDRFFAERPEGSVSTLKIQRTQQEDSAVYLCASSPWGWDSASQGGLQKVKQFFGPGTRLTVL.

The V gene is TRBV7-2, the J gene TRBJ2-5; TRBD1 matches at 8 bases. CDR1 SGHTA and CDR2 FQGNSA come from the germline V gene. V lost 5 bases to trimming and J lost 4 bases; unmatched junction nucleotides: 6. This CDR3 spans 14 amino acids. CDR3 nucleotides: TGTGCCAGCAGCCTGCCTGACAGGGGAGAGACCCAGTACTTC. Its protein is CASSLPDRGETQYF.

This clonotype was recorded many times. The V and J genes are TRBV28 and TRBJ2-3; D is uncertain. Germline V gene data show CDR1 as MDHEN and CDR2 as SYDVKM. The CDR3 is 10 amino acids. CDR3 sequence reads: CASYGDTQYF. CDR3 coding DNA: TGTGCGAGTTATGGTGATACGCAGTATTTT. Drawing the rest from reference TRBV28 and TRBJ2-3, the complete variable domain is DVKVTQSSRYLVKRTGEKVFLECVQDMDHENMFWYRQDPGLGLRLIYFSYDVKMKEKGDIPEGYSVSREKKERFSLILESASTNQTSMYLCASYGDTQYFGPGTRLTVL.

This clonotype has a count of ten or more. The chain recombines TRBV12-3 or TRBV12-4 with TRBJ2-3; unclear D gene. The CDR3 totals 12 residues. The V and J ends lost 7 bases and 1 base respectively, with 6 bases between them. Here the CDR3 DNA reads TGTGCCAGCAAGCTAGGCACAGATACGCAGTATTTT. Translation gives CASKLGTDTQYF.

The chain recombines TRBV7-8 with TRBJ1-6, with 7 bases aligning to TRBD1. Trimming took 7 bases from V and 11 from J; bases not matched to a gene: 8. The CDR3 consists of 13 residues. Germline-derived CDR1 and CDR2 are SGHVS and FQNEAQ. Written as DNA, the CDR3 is TGTGCCAGCAAGGCAGGGGGAGTCGCACCCCTCCACTTT. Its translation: CASKAGGVAPLHF.

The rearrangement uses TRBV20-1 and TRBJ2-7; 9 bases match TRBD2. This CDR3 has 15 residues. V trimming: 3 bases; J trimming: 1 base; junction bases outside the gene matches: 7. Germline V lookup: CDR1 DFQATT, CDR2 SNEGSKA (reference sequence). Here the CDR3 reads CSASRPSGASYEQYF. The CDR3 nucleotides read TGCAGTGCTAGTAGGCCTAGCGGGGCTTCCTACGAGCAGTACTTC.

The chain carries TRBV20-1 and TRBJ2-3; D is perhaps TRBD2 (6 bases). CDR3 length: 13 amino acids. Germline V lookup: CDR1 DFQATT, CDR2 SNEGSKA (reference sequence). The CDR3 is CSVGTPEADTQYF. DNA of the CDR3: TGCAGCGTCGGGACTCCCGAGGCAGATACGCAGTATTTT.

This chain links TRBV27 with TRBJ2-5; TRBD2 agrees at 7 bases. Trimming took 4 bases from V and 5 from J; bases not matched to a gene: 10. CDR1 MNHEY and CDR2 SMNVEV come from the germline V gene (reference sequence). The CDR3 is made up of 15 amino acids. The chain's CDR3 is CASSSRGGSWETQYF. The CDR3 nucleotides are TGTGCCAGCAGTTCCCGGGGCGGGAGTTGGGAGACCCAGTACTTC.

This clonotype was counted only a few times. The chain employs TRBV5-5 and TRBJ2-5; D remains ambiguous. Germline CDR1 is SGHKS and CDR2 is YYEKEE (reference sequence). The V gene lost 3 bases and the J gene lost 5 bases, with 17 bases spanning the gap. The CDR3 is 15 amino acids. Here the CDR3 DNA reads TGTGCCAGCAGCTGGGAAATAAGGGTTTTGGAGACCCAGTACTTC. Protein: CASSWEIRVLETQYF.

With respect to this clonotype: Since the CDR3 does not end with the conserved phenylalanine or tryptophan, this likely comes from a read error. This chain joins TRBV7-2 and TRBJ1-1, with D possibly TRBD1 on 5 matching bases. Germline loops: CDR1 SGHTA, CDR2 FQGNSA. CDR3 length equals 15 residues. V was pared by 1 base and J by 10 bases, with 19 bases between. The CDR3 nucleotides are TGTGCCAGCAGCTTAGATAACATTGGCCCAAGGGGAGCTTTCTCT. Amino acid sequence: CASSLDNIGPRGAFS.

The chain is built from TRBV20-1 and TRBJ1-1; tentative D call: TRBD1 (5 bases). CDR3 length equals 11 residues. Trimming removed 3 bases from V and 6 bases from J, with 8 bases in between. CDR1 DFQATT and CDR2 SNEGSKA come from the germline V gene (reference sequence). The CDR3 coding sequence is TGCAGTGCTAGTGTAGGGGCTGAAGCTTTCTTT. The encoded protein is CSASVGAEAFF.